This entry lists 30 T cell receptor beta chains sequenced from one sample in a study of CD8 T cells in Susac syndrome. Reverse transcription of roughly 0.5 to 1 ug RNA was carried out with random hexamers. TCRdb used MiXCR to reprocess the immunoSEQ multiplex PCR reads, holding one entry per CDR3 protein. Of 230,000 or so distinct CDR3 sequences in the sample, roughly 96% are singletons; the top ten hold roughly 0.1%. Input material: CD4+ T cells from PBMCs. These receptors all stem from a human donor with multiple sclerosis.

The V and J genes are TRBV2 and TRBJ2-7, with D maybe TRBD1 (6 bases). The length of the CDR3 is 15 residues. The V and J ends lost 7 bases and 2 bases respectively, with 18 bases between them. Germline CDR1 reads SNHLY; CDR2 reads FYNNEI. CDR3 loop: CASTLSGDLAYEQYF. DNA of the CDR3: TGTGCCAGCACCCTGTCAGGGGACCTCGCCTACGAGCAGTACTTC. Variable domain in full (rest from reference TRBV2 and TRBJ2-7): EPEVTQTPSHQVTQMGQEVILRCVPISNHLYFYWYRQILGQKVEFLVSFYNNEISEKSEIFDDQFSVERPDGSNFTLKIRSTKLEDSAMYFCASTLSGDLAYEQYFGPGTRLTVT.

The chain recombines TRBV20-1 with TRBJ1-5; no clear D gene. Germline V gene lookup returns CDR1 DFQATT and CDR2 SNEGSKA (reference sequence). CDR3 length: 13 amino acids. Trimming left V 0 bases short and J 5 bases short, with 8 bases between. The CDR3 coding sequence is TGCAGTGCTAGAGAAGTATGGGATCAGCCCCAGCATTTT. It is translated as CSAREVWDQPQHF.

This clonotype has just one count. The genes are TRBV4-1 and TRBJ1-3; D ambiguous. CDR3 length: 12 amino acids. Germline CDR1 and CDR2: MGHRA and YSYEKL. V dropped 2 bases and J dropped 4 bases, with 3 bases sitting between them. The CDR3 loop reads CASSQTGNTIYF. The CDR3 coding sequence is TGCGCCAGCAGCCAAACGGGAAACACCATATATTTT.

This chain uses TRBV3-1 with TRBJ1-1; the D is unclear. Per the germline V gene, CDR1 is LGHDT and CDR2 is YNNKEL (reference sequence). The CDR3 consists of 13 residues. V was trimmed by 8 bases and J by 2 bases, leaving 12 bases between them. This CDR3 is CASASMRNTEAFF. DNA for the CDR3: TGTGCCAGCGCTTCGATGCGTAACACTGAAGCTTTCTTT.

The genes are TRBV30 and TRBJ2-1; 11 positions match TRBD1. V lost 2 bases to trimming and J lost 6 bases; unmatched junction nucleotides: 6. CDR1 is GTSNPN and CDR2 is SVGIG in the germline V gene (reference sequence). The CDR3 has 15 amino acids. The CDR3 DNA reads TGTGCCTGGAGTCCCCACGGGACAGGGGGCAATGAGCAGTTCTTC. Amino acid sequence: CAWSPHGTGGNEQFF.

V and J are TRBV20-1 and TRBJ2-7; D is perhaps TRBD1 (6 bases). This CDR3 comprises 12 residues. The V end was cut by 1 base, the J end by 3 bases, with 7 bases between. Germline V gene data show CDR1 as DFQATT and CDR2 as SNEGSKA (reference sequence). For the CDR3, the DNA is TGCAGTGCTAGAGGACAGGACTACGAGCAGTACTTC. Its translation is CSARGQDYEQYF.

The chain combines TRBV29-1 with TRBJ1-2, with D possibly being TRBD1 (5 bases). Trimming took off 1 base at V and 6 bases at J, with 9 bases between the two ends. The CDR3 totals 12 residues. Germline-derived CDR1 and CDR2 are SQVTM and ANQGSEA. The CDR3 sequence is CSVEGGTHGYTF. The CDR3 nucleotides are TGCAGCGTTGAAGGGGGGACCCATGGCTACACCTTC. Full variable domain (rest looked up from reference TRBV29-1 and TRBJ1-2): SAVISQKPSRDICQRGTSLTIQCQVDSQVTMMFWYRQQPGQSLTLIATANQGSEATYESGFVIDKFPISRPNLTFSTLTVSNMSPEDSSIYLCSVEGGTHGYTFGSGTRLTVV.

The chain combines TRBV18 with TRBJ1-1, with 9 nucleotides matching TRBD1. Trimming cost V 4 bases and J 10 bases; bases outside gene matches: 7. CDR1 is KGHSH and CDR2 is LQKENI in the germline V gene. The CDR3 runs to 13 residues. The CDR3 coding sequence is TGTGCCAGCTCACTGGGACAGGGCGACGTAGCTTTCTTT. It yields the protein CASSLGQGDVAFF.

V and J are TRBV30 and TRBJ2-7; 10 bases match TRBD2. Germline CDR1 and CDR2: GTSNPN and SVGIG (reference sequence). V was pared by 1 base and J by 2 bases, with 5 bases of the junction left unmatched. This CDR3 is 15 amino acids long. The CDR3 reads CAWSGAGGSAYEQYF. CDR3 bases: TGTGCCTGGAGTGGAGCGGGGGGGTCCGCCTACGAGCAGTACTTC.

This clonotype was counted a few times. The chain uses TRBV12-3 or TRBV12-4 and TRBJ1-2, with D maybe TRBD1 (5 bases). V was shortened by 6 bases and J by 4 bases, with 9 bases between the two germline ends. This CDR3 is built from 12 residues. CDR3 sequence: CASSPGPYGYTF. CDR3 nucleotide sequence: TGTGCCAGCAGCCCAGGGCCCTATGGCTACACCTTC.

The chain carries TRBV30 and TRBJ1-2; 7 nucleotides line up with TRBD1. In germline, CDR1 is GTSNPN, CDR2 SVGIG (reference sequence). This CDR3 region has 11 residues. Trimming removed 8 bases from V and 4 bases from J; junction bases left unmatched: 4. The CDR3 spells CARGQSYGYTF. The CDR3, as DNA: TGTGCCCGGGGACAGTCCTATGGCTACACCTTC.

The chain links TRBV5-1 to TRBJ2-5; 14 nucleotides match TRBD2. CDR1 and CDR2 from the germline V gene are SGHRS and YFSETQ. With V trimmed by 5 bases and J by 6 bases, 6 bases remained unmatched. This CDR3 is built from 15 residues. CDR3 coding DNA: TGCGCCAGCAGTCGGACTAGCGGGGGGCCTAAGACCCAGTACTTC. Protein sequence: CASSRTSGGPKTQYF.

This clonotype came up once. V gene TRBV20-1 combines with J gene TRBJ2-7; 14 bases are shared with TRBD2. This CDR3 is built from 15 residues. V trimming: 3 bases; J trimming: 7 bases; junction bases outside the gene matches: 8. Germline V gives CDR1 DFQATT, CDR2 SNEGSKA (reference sequence). CDR3 in DNA: TGCAGTGCTAGGCGACTAGCGGGGGGGCTGTGGGAGCAGTACTTC. Amino acids: CSARRLAGGLWEQYF.

The chain recombines TRBV15 with TRBJ2-5; D tentatively fits TRBD1 or TRBD2 (5 bases each). Trimming stripped 0 bases from V and 5 bases from J, with 13 bases between. Germline values: CDR1 LNHNV, CDR2 YYDKDF (reference sequence). The CDR3 is made up of 15 amino acids. CDR3 protein: CATSRDNGGRETQYF. CDR3 bases: TGTGCCACCAGCAGAGATAATGGGGGACGGGAGACCCAGTACTTC. The full variable domain, its missing parts supplied by reference TRBV15 and TRBJ2-5, is DAMVIQNPRYQVTQFGKPVTLSCSQTLNHNVMYWYQQKSSQAPKLLFHYYDKDFNNEADTPDNFQSRRPNTSFCFLDIRSPGLGDTAMYLCATSRDNGGRETQYFGPGTRLLVL.

This clonotype was found once. The V gene is TRBV29-1, the J gene TRBJ2-7; D gene uncertain. The V end lost 5 bases, the J end lost 5 bases, and 16 bases lay between the germline ends. Germline V gives CDR1 SQVTM, CDR2 ANQGSEA. The CDR3 has 13 amino acids. The CDR3 is CSVQSGFDHEQYF. CDR3 nucleotides: TGCAGCGTTCAATCGGGCTTCGACCACGAGCAGTACTTC.

J is TRBJ2-7 and V is TRBV30; D remains unclear. V was cut by 0 bases and J by 3 bases, with 12 bases left in between. Looked up from germline, CDR1 is GTSNPN and CDR2 is SVGIG (reference sequence). The CDR3 covers 14 residues. This CDR3 is CAWSVSLGNYEQYF. CDR3 sequence (DNA): TGTGCCTGGAGTGTAAGTCTAGGGAACTACGAGCAGTACTTC.

V is TRBV29-1 and J is TRBJ1-2, with D unclear. V dropped 0 bases and J dropped 5 bases, with 13 bases sitting between them. This CDR3 contains 14 residues. CDR1 and CDR2 (germline): SQVTM, ANQGSEA. The CDR3, as DNA: TGCAGCGTTGAAGAGGCAGGCCAAGTTTATGGCTACACCTTC. Residues: CSVEEAGQVYGYTF. Using reference TRBV29-1 and TRBJ1-2 for the parts outside the CDR3, the full variable domain is SAVISQKPSRDICQRGTSLTIQCQVDSQVTMMFWYRQQPGQSLTLIATANQGSEATYESGFVIDKFPISRPNLTFSTLTVSNMSPEDSSIYLCSVEEAGQVYGYTFGSGTRLTVV.

This clonotype was recorded once. The rearrangement uses TRBV12-3 or TRBV12-4 and TRBJ1-2, with D perhaps matching TRBD1 (5 bases). The CDR3 sequence is 13 residues long. V was shortened by 8 bases and J by 9 bases, with 19 bases between the two germline ends. Written as DNA, the CDR3 is TGTGCCAGCCGACAGCACAGTTATCCTCGCTACACCTTC. Residues: CASRQHSYPRYTF.

This clonotype was found once. The chain has TRBV29-1 and TRBJ1-1, with 8 bases matching TRBD1. J lost 3 bases, V lost 4 bases, and 7 bases had no gene match. The CDR3 has 14 amino acids. Germline V gene sequence: CDR1 SQVTM, CDR2 ANQGSEA. The CDR3 is CSVVGQGADTEAFF. CDR3 bases: TGCAGCGTTGTAGGGCAGGGGGCTGACACTGAAGCTTTCTTT. The variable domain in full, with the rest retrieved from reference TRBV29-1 and TRBJ1-1, is SAVISQKPSRDICQRGTSLTIQCQVDSQVTMMFWYRQQPGQSLTLIATANQGSEATYESGFVIDKFPISRPNLTFSTLTVSNMSPEDSSIYLCSVVGQGADTEAFFGQGTRLTVV.

V and J are TRBV5-1 and TRBJ2-2; no definite D call. The CDR3 has 16 residues. CDR1 SGHRS and CDR2 YFSETQ come from the germline V gene. The V end was cut by 4 bases, the J end by 0 bases, with 13 bases between. CDR3 nucleotide sequence: TGCGCCAGCAGCCAAGCCCCCATGGCGAACACCGGGGAGCTGTTTTTT. Translated, it gives CASSQAPMANTGELFF.

CDR3 in DNA: TGCGCCAGCAGCTTGGTAACCAGCTCCTACAATGAGCAGTTCTTC. Translation: CASSLVTSSYNEQFF. This chain links TRBV5-1 with TRBJ2-1; D unclear. CDR1 is SGHRS and CDR2 is YFSETQ in the germline V gene. The CDR3 is made up of 15 amino acids. V lost 0 bases and J 0 bases, leaving 7 bases between the germline ends.

The chain couples TRBV7-6 to TRBJ2-7; TRBD2 might be the D (6 bases). The CDR3 loop spans 14 amino acids. The V end lost 4 bases, the J end lost 6 bases, and 16 bases lay between the germline ends. Germline assignment: CDR1 SGHVS and CDR2 FNYEAQ. The CDR3 bases are TGTGCCAGCAGCTCCCTGGAGGGGAGGAGCGAGCAGTACTTC. The encoded protein is CASSSLEGRSEQYF.

The V and J genes are TRBV2 and TRBJ1-2, with D unclear. CDR3 length: 13 amino acids. V gave up 4 bases and J gave up 5 bases, with 11 bases separating them. Germline values: CDR1 SNHLY, CDR2 FYNNEI. DNA for the CDR3: TGTGCCAGCAGTGTAGGGCAGCAATATGGCTACACCTTC. Encoded protein: CASSVGQQYGYTF.

The rearrangement uses TRBV5-1 and TRBJ2-1, with 9 bases fitting TRBD2. Germline V CDR1 and CDR2: SGHRS, YFSETQ. V lost 4 bases to trimming and J lost 9 bases; unmatched junction nucleotides: 11. The CDR3 has 15 residues. The CDR3 DNA reads TGCGCCAGCAGCCCCCGGGTAGCGGGAGAAGGTGAGCAGTTCTTC. This translates into CASSPRVAGEGEQFF.

The rearrangement joins TRBV25-1 to TRBJ2-5; perhaps TRBD1 as D (6 bases). The germline CDR1 and CDR2 sequences are MGHDK and SYGVNS. Trimming cost V 2 bases and J 4 bases, with 20 bases left between them. The CDR3 contains 17 residues. CDR3 loop: CASSELQGGGLLETQYF. CDR3 nucleotides: TGTGCCAGCAGTGAACTACAGGGTGGGGGTTTATTAGAGACCCAGTACTTC.

The V gene is TRBV29-1, the J gene TRBJ2-4, with 11 bases aligning to TRBD2. The junction had 7 bases not matched to a gene; V was cut back by 6 bases and J by 6 bases. The length of the CDR3 is 14 residues. Per germline, CDR1 SQVTM and CDR2 ANQGSEA. CDR3 nucleotide sequence: TGCAGCGTGGGGACTAGCGGCCTGGGAAACATTCAGTACTTC. This gives the protein CSVGTSGLGNIQYF. Full variable domain (rest looked up from reference TRBV29-1 and TRBJ2-4): SAVISQKPSRDICQRGTSLTIQCQVDSQVTMMFWYRQQPGQSLTLIATANQGSEATYESGFVIDKFPISRPNLTFSTLTVSNMSPEDSSIYLCSVGTSGLGNIQYFGAGTRLSVL.

V is TRBV2 and J is TRBJ1-1, with no clear D. V shed 10 bases and J shed 1 base, with 13 bases lying between them. Germline V CDR1 and CDR2: SNHLY, FYNNEI. The CDR3 is 13 residues long. The CDR3 nucleotides read TGTGCCACGGGAGCACAGACGAACACTGAAGCTTTCTTT. It specifies CATGAQTNTEAFF.

This clonotype occurred a few times. This chain links TRBV27 with TRBJ2-2, with D hard to call. Per the germline V gene, CDR1 is MNHEY and CDR2 is SMNVEV (reference sequence). The CDR3 contains 12 residues. V lost 5 bases and J 6 bases, leaving 7 bases between the germline ends. The CDR3 coding sequence is TGTGCCAGCAGTCCCGGCCCCGGGGAGCTGTTTTTT. This encodes CASSPGPGELFF.

The chain joins TRBV12-3 or TRBV12-4 to TRBJ2-1; 8 nucleotides match TRBD2. The CDR3 runs to 12 residues. J gave up 10 bases and V 6 bases, and 5 bases lay outside the gene matches. CDR3 coding DNA: TGTGCCAGCAGAGCTAGCGGGCCCGAGCAGTTCTTC. This translates into CASRASGPEQFF.

This clonotype showed up just a few times. This sequence joins TRBV19 and TRBJ1-2; 8 bases are shared with TRBD1. Germline V lookup: CDR1 LNHDA, CDR2 SQIVND (reference sequence). The trim removed 5 bases at V and 4 bases at J, leaving 3 bases unmatched. The CDR3 sequence is 13 residues long. CDR3 bases: TGTGCCAGTAGTCCGGACAGGGCCTATGGCTACACCTTC. Translation: CASSPDRAYGYTF.